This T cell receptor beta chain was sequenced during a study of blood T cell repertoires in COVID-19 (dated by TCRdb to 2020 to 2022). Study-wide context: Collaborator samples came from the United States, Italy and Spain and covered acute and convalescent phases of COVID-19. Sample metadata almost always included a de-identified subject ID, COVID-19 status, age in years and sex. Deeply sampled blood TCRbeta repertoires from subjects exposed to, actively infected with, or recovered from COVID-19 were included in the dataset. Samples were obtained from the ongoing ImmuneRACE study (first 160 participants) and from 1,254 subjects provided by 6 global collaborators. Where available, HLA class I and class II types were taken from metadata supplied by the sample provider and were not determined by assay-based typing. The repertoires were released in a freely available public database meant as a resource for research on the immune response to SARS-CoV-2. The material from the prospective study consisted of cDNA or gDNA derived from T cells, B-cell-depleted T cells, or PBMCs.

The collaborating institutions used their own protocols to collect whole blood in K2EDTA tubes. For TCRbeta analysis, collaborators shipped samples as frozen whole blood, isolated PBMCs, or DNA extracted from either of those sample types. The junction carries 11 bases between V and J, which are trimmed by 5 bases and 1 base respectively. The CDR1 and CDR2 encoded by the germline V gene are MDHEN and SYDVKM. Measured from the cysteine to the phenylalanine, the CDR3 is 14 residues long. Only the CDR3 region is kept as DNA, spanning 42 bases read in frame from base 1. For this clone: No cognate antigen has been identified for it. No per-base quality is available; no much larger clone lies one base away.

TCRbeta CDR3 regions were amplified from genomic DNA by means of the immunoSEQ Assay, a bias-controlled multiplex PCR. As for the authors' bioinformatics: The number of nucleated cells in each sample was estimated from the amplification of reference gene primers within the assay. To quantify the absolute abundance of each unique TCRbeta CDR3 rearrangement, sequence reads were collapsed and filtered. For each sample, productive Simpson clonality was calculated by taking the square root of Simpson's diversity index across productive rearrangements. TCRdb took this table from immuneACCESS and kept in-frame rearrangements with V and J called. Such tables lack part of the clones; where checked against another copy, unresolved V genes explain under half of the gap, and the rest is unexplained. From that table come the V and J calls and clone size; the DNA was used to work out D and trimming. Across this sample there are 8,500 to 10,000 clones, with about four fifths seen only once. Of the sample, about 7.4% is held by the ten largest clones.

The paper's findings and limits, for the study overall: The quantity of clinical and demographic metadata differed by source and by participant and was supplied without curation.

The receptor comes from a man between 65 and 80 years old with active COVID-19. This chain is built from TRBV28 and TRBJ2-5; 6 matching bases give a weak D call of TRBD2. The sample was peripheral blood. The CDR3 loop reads CASSRERVQETQYF. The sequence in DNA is TGTGCCAGCAGTCGTGAGCGGGTCCAAGAGACCCAGTACTTC.